These 16 T cell receptor beta chains were all obtained from the same sample, sequenced in a study of T-cell reconstitution after alpha-beta-depleted transplantation in children. Unique molecular identifiers featured in how the TCRbeta library was prepared. TCRdb used MiXCR to reprocess the PCR reads, holding one entry per CDR3 protein. Of about 60,000 distinct CDR3 sequences detected, roughly 46% appear once; the ten largest clones hold roughly 98%. Sequencing was performed on PBMCs, mostly from graft donor cells, taken 360 days after TCRalphabeta/CD19-depleted stem cell transplant. These receptor sequences come from a male patient younger than 18 who had a stem cell transplant for acute lymphoblastic leukemia, so the T cells may come from the graft donor.

The chain joins TRBV2 to TRBJ2-7; 10 bases are a match to TRBD2. This CDR3 is built from 14 residues. Looked up from germline, CDR1 is SNHLY and CDR2 is FYNNEI. The V and J ends lost 8 bases and 3 bases, in that order; junction bases with no gene match: 7. Here the CDR3 DNA reads TGTGCCAGCCTTATAGCGGGGGGCCGCTACGAGCAGTACTTC. Protein sequence: CASLIAGGRYEQYF.

The CDR3 sequence: CASSTGRVHEQFF. CDR3 sequence (DNA): TGTGCCAGCAGCACGGGCCGGGTACATGAGCAGTTCTTC. J is TRBJ2-1 and V is TRBV27; unclear D gene. The germline V and J ends were trimmed by 6 bases and 8 bases, with 14 bases remaining between them. Looked up from germline, CDR1 is MNHEY and CDR2 is SMNVEV (reference sequence). This CDR3 has 13 residues.

The chain combines TRBV15 with TRBJ1-1, with D unclear. Germline V gene data show CDR1 as LNHNV and CDR2 as YYDKDF (reference sequence). Trimming stripped 0 bases from V and 5 bases from J, with 10 bases between. The CDR3 consists of 14 residues. The CDR3 DNA reads TGTGCCACCAGCAGAGATCAGGAGGATACTGAAGCTTTCTTT. Protein sequence: CATSRDQEDTEAFF.

The chain joins TRBV7-8 to TRBJ2-3; TRBD2 agrees at 10 bases. Germline V CDR1 and CDR2: SGHVS, FQNEAQ. With 3 bases clipped from V and 0 bases from J, the junction kept 6 bases outside the gene matches. The CDR3 consists of 17 residues. CDR3 DNA sequence: TGTGCCAGCAGCTTGACTAGCGGGCCTTCTAGCACAGATACGCAGTATTTT. It translates to CASSLTSGPSSTDTQYF.

The rearrangement joins TRBV21-1 to TRBJ2-7. TRBV21-1 is reported as a pseudogene. The CDR3 is made up of 14 amino acids. This CDR3 reads CASSKAHRAYEQYF. The CDR3 region has the DNA TGTGCCAGCAGCAAAGCCCACAGAGCCTACGAGCAGTACTTC.

This clonotype was detected once. The J gene is TRBJ2-3, the V gene TRBV20-1; D unresolved. The V gene's germline CDR1 is DFQATT and CDR2 SNEGSKA (reference sequence). The germline V and J ends were trimmed by 1 base and 2 bases, with 13 bases remaining between them. The CDR3 spans 15 residues. The DNA for the CDR3 is TGCAGTGCTAGAGCCCCTCTCCAAAACACAGATACGCAGTATTTT. Translating it yields CSARAPLQNTDTQYF.

The chain couples TRBV20-1 to TRBJ2-5; D ambiguous. V was shortened by 6 bases and J by 2 bases, with 7 bases between the two germline ends. Germline V lookup: CDR1 DFQATT, CDR2 SNEGSKA (reference sequence). CDR3 length: 11 amino acids. The DNA for the CDR3 is TGCAGTGCAACGATACAAGAGACCCAGTACTTC. Encoded protein: CSATIQETQYF.

This clonotype was counted between two and nine times. The V gene is TRBV6-5, the J gene TRBJ2-2; the D is unclear. Deletions cut 1 base from V and 5 bases from J, with 8 bases between. The CDR3 runs to 14 residues. Germline lookup yields CDR1 MNHEY and CDR2 SVGAGI. CDR3 in amino acids: CASSYLEQTGELFF. CDR3 nucleotide sequence: TGTGCCAGCAGTTACTTGGAGCAGACCGGGGAGCTGTTTTTT.

The chain employs TRBV7-6 and TRBJ2-1, with D maybe TRBD2 (6 bases). CDR3 length equals 16 residues. V was clipped by 3 bases and J by 0 bases, with 12 bases between them. CDR1 and CDR2 (germline): SGHVS, FNYEAQ. The CDR3, as DNA: TGTGCCAGCAGCTTGCGAGGGAGGAGCTCCTACAATGAGCAGTTCTTC. This codes for CASSLRGRSSYNEQFF. Full variable domain (outside the CDR3, taken from reference TRBV7-6 and TRBJ2-1): GAGVSQSPRYKVTKRGQDVALRCDPISGHVSLYWYRQALGQGPEFLTYFNYEAQQDKSGLPNDRFSAERPEGSISTLTIQRTEQRDSAMYRCASSLRGRSSYNEQFFGPGTRLTVL.

In this sample, this clonotype turned up a few times. The chain combines TRBV5-1 with TRBJ1-3; a weak D match, TRBD1 (5 bases). Germline lookup yields CDR1 SGHRS and CDR2 YFSETQ. The CDR3 length is 13 residues. V was shortened by 5 bases and J by 2 bases, with 8 bases between the two germline ends. The CDR3 is CASRLQAGNTIYF. Written as DNA, the CDR3 is TGCGCCAGCAGACTACAGGCTGGAAACACCATATATTTT.

V is TRBV5-5 and J is TRBJ2-3; 8 bases match TRBD1. V gave up 2 bases and J gave up 1 base; unmatched junction bases: 6. From germline, CDR1 is SGHKS and CDR2 YYEKEE (reference sequence). This CDR3 spans 16 amino acids. The CDR3: CASSFGLGQGTDTQYF. In nucleotides, the CDR3 is TGTGCCAGCAGCTTCGGATTGGGACAGGGCACAGATACGCAGTATTTT.

This chain uses TRBV4-3 with TRBJ2-2; 10 bases fit TRBD2. The CDR3 covers 17 residues. The germline V gene has CDR1 LGHNA and CDR2 YSLEER. V shed 0 bases, J shed 3 bases, and the junction held 4 bases outside the gene matches. The chain's CDR3 is CASSQDPLAGHTGELFF. The CDR3 DNA reads TGCGCCAGCAGCCAAGATCCACTAGCGGGGCACACCGGGGAGCTGTTTTTT.

V is TRBV12-3 or TRBV12-4 and J is TRBJ2-7; 8 bases agree with TRBD2. This CDR3 contains 15 residues. V dropped 5 bases and J dropped 2; count of bases not matched to a gene: 8. CDR3 region: CASSLREGWTYEQYF. CDR3 coding DNA: TGTGCCAGCAGTCTCCGGGAGGGGTGGACCTACGAGCAGTACTTC.

This clonotype was counted only a few times. The chain joins TRBV6-5 to TRBJ2-5, with D maybe TRBD2 (5 bases). Germline V gene lookup returns CDR1 MNHEY and CDR2 SVGAGI. V gave up 2 bases and J gave up 0 bases, with 10 bases separating them. There are 15 residues in the CDR3. The DNA for the CDR3 is TGTGCCAGCAGTTACCTAAAGCGGAACCAAGAGACCCAGTACTTC. It encodes CASSYLKRNQETQYF.

This clonotype came up a few times. This chain connects TRBV5-1 to TRBJ1-1, with D possibly being TRBD1 (5 bases). V was trimmed by 3 bases and J by 0 bases, leaving 15 bases between them. The CDR3 extends over 16 amino acids. The V gene's germline CDR1 is SGHRS and CDR2 YFSETQ. CDR3 protein: CASSSRLTVLNTEAFF. DNA of the CDR3: TGCGCCAGCAGCTCCCGCTTGACAGTTCTGAACACTGAAGCTTTCTTT. Supplemented by reference TRBV5-1 and TRBJ1-1, the full variable domain reads KAGVTQTPRYLIKTRGQQVTLSCSPISGHRSVSWYQQTPGQGLQFLFEYFSETQRNKGNFPGRFSGRQFSNSRSEMNVSTLELGDSALYLCASSSRLTVLNTEAFFGQGTRLTVV.

This clonotype was counted a single time. The chain uses TRBV6-6 and TRBJ2-5; D unresolved. The V gene's germline CDR1 is MNHNY and CDR2 SVGAGI (reference sequence). With 4 bases removed from V and 4 bases from J, the gap between germline ends came to 7 bases. The CDR3 has 12 amino acids. CDR3 loop: CASSFSLETQYF. CDR3 nucleotides: TGTGCCAGCAGTTTCTCCCTAGAGACCCAGTACTTC.